Listed below are T cell receptor beta chains from one sample, sequenced in a study of identical twins' blood T cells. TCRdb redid the calling of the 5' RACE reads with MiXCR, one entry per CDR3 protein. The data contain 350,000 to 400,000 distinct CDR3 sequences, roughly 31% of them singletons. Source material: PBMCs. The source of these receptors is a woman aged 18 to 49 in good health. Both conserved end residues are part of each CDR3. Fields, in order: D gene, clone size, V gene, J gene, CDR3 protein, CDR3 DNA. A D gene is named only where the DNA matches it firmly. Only some rows state a clone size, as once, few, many or a class for expanded clones.

d_call: NA; clone_size: NA; v_call: TRBV19; j_call: TRBJ1-5; cdr3_aa: CASRGVELGWQPQHF; cdr3_nt: TGTGCCAGTAGGGGCGTCGAATTGGGGTGGCAGCCCCAGCATTTT
d_call: NA; clone_size: NA; v_call: TRBV27; j_call: TRBJ1-2; cdr3_aa: CASSSDSGNSLYGYTF; cdr3_nt: TGTGCCAGCAGCTCCGACTCAGGGAACTCCCTCTATGGCTACACCTTC
d_call: NA; clone_size: few; v_call: TRBV7-2; j_call: TRBJ1-2; cdr3_aa: CASSLVAADNYGYTF; cdr3_nt: TGTGCCAGCAGCTTAGTCGCGGCAGATAACTATGGCTACACCTTC
d_call: NA; clone_size: NA; v_call: TRBV27; j_call: TRBJ1-1; cdr3_aa: CASSTRDTLNTEAFF; cdr3_nt: TGTGCCAGCAGTACCCGGGACACCTTGAACACTGAAGCTTTCTTT
d_call: NA; clone_size: many; v_call: TRBV4-1; j_call: TRBJ1-5; cdr3_aa: CASSQVPRPSGGNQPQHF; cdr3_nt: TGCGCCAGCAGCCAAGTCCCTCGACCCTCTGGTGGCAATCAGCCCCAGCATTTT
d_call: NA; clone_size: NA; v_call: TRBV29-1; j_call: TRBJ2-2; cdr3_aa: CSVCQWDGELFF; cdr3_nt: TGCAGCGTTTGTCAATGGGACGGGGAGCTGTTTTTT
d_call: NA; clone_size: NA; v_call: TRBV7-9; j_call: TRBJ2-3; cdr3_aa: CASTPSGSTQYF; cdr3_nt: TGTGCCAGCACCCCCTCCGGGAGTACGCAGTATTTT
d_call: NA; clone_size: many; v_call: TRBV10-3; j_call: TRBJ2-7; cdr3_aa: CAIQRVKGQSYEQYF; cdr3_nt: TGTGCCATCCAACGGGTCAAAGGGCAGTCCTACGAGCAGTACTTC
d_call: NA; clone_size: NA; v_call: TRBV12-3/TRBV12-4; j_call: TRBJ2-7; cdr3_aa: CASTTDSYEQYF; cdr3_nt: TGTGCCAGCACTACGGACAGCTACGAGCAGTACTTC
d_call: TRBD2; clone_size: NA; v_call: TRBV20-1; j_call: TRBJ2-2; cdr3_aa: CSAVTSGNTGELFF; cdr3_nt: TGCAGTGCCGTGACTAGCGGAAACACCGGGGAGCTGTTTTTT
d_call: TRBD1; clone_size: few; v_call: TRBV20-1; j_call: TRBJ1-1; cdr3_aa: CSAAPTGQLTEAFF; cdr3_nt: TGCAGTGCCGCACCGACAGGGCAATTGACTGAAGCTTTCTTT
d_call: TRBD2; clone_size: few; v_call: TRBV29-1; j_call: TRBJ2-1; cdr3_aa: CSVVGTSGANEQFF; cdr3_nt: TGCAGCGTTGTGGGGACTAGCGGGGCTAATGAGCAGTTCTTC
d_call: NA; clone_size: NA; v_call: TRBV18; j_call: TRBJ2-7; cdr3_aa: CASSPLERSYEQYF; cdr3_nt: TGTGCCAGCTCACCATTGGAAAGGTCCTACGAGCAGTACTTC
d_call: TRBD1; clone_size: NA; v_call: TRBV11-2; j_call: TRBJ1-2; cdr3_aa: CASSFGELGQTNYGYTF; cdr3_nt: TGTGCCAGCAGCTTCGGGGAATTGGGACAGACTAACTATGGCTACACCTTC
d_call: NA; clone_size: NA; v_call: TRBV29-1; j_call: TRBJ2-7; cdr3_aa: CSVRIASPYEQYF; cdr3_nt: TGCAGCGTTAGGATAGCGTCTCCCTACGAGCAGTACTTC
d_call: TRBD2; clone_size: NA; v_call: TRBV10-3; j_call: TRBJ2-1; cdr3_aa: CAISNPAGGSYNEQFF; cdr3_nt: TGTGCCATCAGTAATCCAGCGGGGGGGTCCTACAATGAGCAGTTCTTC
d_call: NA; clone_size: once; v_call: TRBV20-1; j_call: TRBJ2-1; cdr3_aa: CSASGPRYNEQFF; cdr3_nt: TGCAGTGCTAGCGGGCCAAGGTACAATGAGCAGTTCTTC
d_call: NA; clone_size: NA; v_call: TRBV2; j_call: TRBJ1-5; cdr3_aa: CASSRVVSNQPQHF; cdr3_nt: TGTGCCAGCAGCAGGGTAGTGAGCAATCAGCCCCAGCATTTT
d_call: NA; clone_size: few; v_call: TRBV20-1; j_call: TRBJ1-2; cdr3_aa: CSASRAQADTF; cdr3_nt: TGCAGTGCTAGTAGGGCGCAAGCGGACACCTTC
d_call: NA; clone_size: few; v_call: TRBV20-1; j_call: TRBJ1-5; cdr3_aa: CSARGLADQPQHF; cdr3_nt: TGCAGTGCTAGAGGTCTTGCGGACCAGCCCCAGCATTTT
d_call: TRBD2; clone_size: NA; v_call: TRBV14; j_call: TRBJ2-3; cdr3_aa: CASSQAGTRTYF; cdr3_nt: TGTGCCAGCAGCCAAGCCGGGACTAGGACGTATTTT
d_call: NA; clone_size: NA; v_call: TRBV7-2; j_call: TRBJ2-1; cdr3_aa: CASSLTGLNGEQFF; cdr3_nt: TGTGCCAGCAGCTTAACAGGTTTGAATGGTGAGCAGTTCTTC
d_call: NA; clone_size: once; v_call: TRBV20-1; j_call: TRBJ1-1; cdr3_aa: CSARVGWNTEAFF; cdr3_nt: TGCAGTGCTAGAGTGGGGTGGAACACTGAAGCTTTCTTT
d_call: NA; clone_size: NA; v_call: TRBV2; j_call: TRBJ1-1; cdr3_aa: CASSGKSVGGTEAFF; cdr3_nt: TGTGCCAGCAGTGGCAAATCCGTGGGAGGCACTGAAGCTTTCTTT
d_call: NA; clone_size: few; v_call: TRBV20-1; j_call: TRBJ2-3; cdr3_aa: CSAEGLDNTDTQYF; cdr3_nt: TGCAGTGCCGAGGGGCTAGATAACACAGATACGCAGTATTTT
d_call: NA; clone_size: NA; v_call: TRBV5-1; j_call: TRBJ2-2; cdr3_aa: CASRDSRNTGELFF; cdr3_nt: TGCGCCAGCAGGGATTCGCGGAACACCGGGGAGCTGTTTTTT
d_call: NA; clone_size: few; v_call: TRBV4-1; j_call: TRBJ1-1; cdr3_aa: CASSQGRTDNTEAFF; cdr3_nt: TGCGCCAGCAGCCAGGGCAGGACAGACAACACTGAAGCTTTCTTT
d_call: NA; clone_size: few; v_call: TRBV5-4; j_call: TRBJ2-2; cdr3_aa: CASSFRGANTGELFF; cdr3_nt: TGTGCCAGCAGCTTCAGGGGCGCGAACACCGGGGAGCTGTTTTTT
d_call: NA; clone_size: few; v_call: TRBV9; j_call: TRBJ2-5; cdr3_aa: CASSAGQIQETQYF; cdr3_nt: TGTGCCAGCAGCGCCGGACAGATACAAGAGACCCAGTACTTC
d_call: NA; clone_size: NA; v_call: TRBV7-3; j_call: TRBJ2-5; cdr3_aa: CASSLTLVARETQYF; cdr3_nt: TGTGCCAGCAGCTTAACTTTAGTAGCACGGGAGACCCAGTACTTC
d_call: NA; clone_size: few; v_call: TRBV11-3; j_call: TRBJ2-3; cdr3_aa: CASSPMGTAADTQYF; cdr3_nt: TGTGCCAGCAGTCCTATGGGAACCGCGGCAGATACGCAGTATTTT
d_call: NA; clone_size: NA; v_call: TRBV12-3/TRBV12-4; j_call: TRBJ2-7; cdr3_aa: CASGVVYEQYF; cdr3_nt: TGTGCCAGCGGAGTGGTGTACGAGCAGTACTTC
d_call: NA; clone_size: NA; v_call: TRBV7-8; j_call: TRBJ1-2; cdr3_aa: CASAPQPLYGYTF; cdr3_nt: TGTGCCAGCGCGCCACAGCCTCTATATGGCTACACCTTC
d_call: NA; clone_size: NA; v_call: TRBV11-2; j_call: TRBJ1-4; cdr3_aa: CASSDRQSEKLFF; cdr3_nt: TGTGCCAGCAGCGACAGACAATCCGAAAAACTGTTTTTT
d_call: NA; clone_size: few; v_call: TRBV5-1; j_call: TRBJ1-1; cdr3_aa: CASSLAGALGNTEAFF; cdr3_nt: TGCGCCAGCAGCTTGGCGGGGGCGTTAGGGAACACTGAAGCTTTCTTT
d_call: TRBD1; clone_size: many; v_call: TRBV7-8; j_call: TRBJ1-5; cdr3_aa: CASSWGQGSYQPQHF; cdr3_nt: TGTGCCAGCAGCTGGGGACAGGGATCGTACCAGCCCCAGCATTTT
d_call: NA; clone_size: NA; v_call: TRBV29-1; j_call: TRBJ2-3; cdr3_aa: CSVRSPSTDTQYF; cdr3_nt: TGCAGCGTTCGATCCCCCAGCACAGATACGCAGTATTTT
d_call: TRBD1; clone_size: NA; v_call: TRBV7-2; j_call: TRBJ1-1; cdr3_aa: CASSSRTGGEAFF; cdr3_nt: TGTGCCAGCAGCTCGAGGACAGGGGGTGAAGCTTTCTTT
d_call: TRBD1; clone_size: many; v_call: TRBV5-1; j_call: TRBJ2-5; cdr3_aa: CASSRGQGQETQYF; cdr3_nt: TGCGCCAGCAGCAGAGGACAGGGCCAAGAGACCCAGTACTTC
d_call: NA; clone_size: NA; v_call: TRBV10-3; j_call: TRBJ1-2; cdr3_aa: CAISVPRLNYGYTF; cdr3_nt: TGTGCCATCAGTGTTCCCCGACTTAACTATGGCTACACCTTC
d_call: NA; clone_size: NA; v_call: TRBV19; j_call: TRBJ2-1; cdr3_aa: CASTPDTNSYNEQFF; cdr3_nt: TGTGCCAGTACTCCGGACACGAACTCCTACAATGAGCAGTTCTTC
d_call: TRBD1; clone_size: NA; v_call: TRBV20-1; j_call: TRBJ1-5; cdr3_aa: CSALTGSGQPQHF; cdr3_nt: TGCAGTGCTCTGACAGGGTCGGGGCAGCCCCAGCATTTT
d_call: NA; clone_size: NA; v_call: TRBV29-1; j_call: TRBJ1-1; cdr3_aa: CSVVRAGREAFF; cdr3_nt: TGCAGCGTTGTAAGGGCAGGGCGCGAAGCTTTCTTT
d_call: TRBD2; clone_size: few; v_call: TRBV7-9; j_call: TRBJ2-3; cdr3_aa: CASSLLVSGLGSTDTQYF; cdr3_nt: TGTGCCAGCAGCTTATTGGTTTCAGGACTAGGAAGCACAGATACGCAGTATTTT
d_call: NA; clone_size: NA; v_call: TRBV20-1; j_call: TRBJ2-5; cdr3_aa: CSAGDSGTAVWETQHF; cdr3_nt: TGCAGTGCTGGGGATAGCGGCACAGCAGTTTGGGAGACCCAGCACTTC